The rows below give T cell receptor beta chains drawn from one sample of a study of blood T cell repertoires in COVID-19. TCRdb's copy holds only in-frame clones and misses some; the assay was immunoSEQ multiplex PCR. The data contain under 350,000 clones, 85% to 90% of them singletons. Material for sequencing was peripheral blood. The receptors come from a man in his forties with acute or convalescent COVID-19. Both conserved end residues are part of each CDR3.

cdr3_aa	v_call	j_call
CASGLVEETQYF	TRBV2	TRBJ2-5
CASSLILGYNEQFF	TRBV7-3	TRBJ2-1
CASSDPGGNGYTF	TRBV10-2	TRBJ1-2
CASSLAAGMVNTEAFF	TRBV7-2	TRBJ1-1
CASTRGRDTQYF	TRBV19	TRBJ2-3
CASKVRGDTEAFF	TRBV2	TRBJ1-1
CASSHPSGSPYEQYF	TRBV3-1/TRBV3-2	TRBJ2-7
CAISEWGGSGNTIYF	TRBV10-3	TRBJ1-3
CASSFRQGGETQYF	TRBV7-2	TRBJ2-5
CASSLDIVSYNEQFF	TRBV7-2	TRBJ2-1
CASSVTSGGPVDTQYF	TRBV6-1	TRBJ2-3
CAWEGAGDTQYF	TRBV30	TRBJ2-3
CATSYGTSYEQYF	TRBV15	TRBJ2-7
CASSIGGDQPQHF	TRBV19	TRBJ1-5
CASSPTRGTGELFF	TRBV28	TRBJ2-2
CSVEEGTF	TRBV29-1	TRBJ1-1
CASSPSGGQKNSPLHF	TRBV6-6	TRBJ1-6
CSVGGGEVYGYTF	TRBV29-1	TRBJ1-2
CASSNGEGHGYTF	TRBV6-5	TRBJ1-2
CASSLVGAGTGELFF	TRBV7-6	TRBJ2-2
CASSELLSPDTQYF	TRBV2	TRBJ2-3
CASRGPYNSPLHF	TRBV2	TRBJ1-6
CASRSGLPDTQYF	TRBV7-2	TRBJ2-3
CASSSLVLYNEQFF	TRBV2	TRBJ2-1
CASSKGRQGQPQHF	TRBV9	TRBJ1-5
CASSYSTGMNTEAFF	TRBV6-5	TRBJ1-1
CASSPRDSDEQFF	TRBV19	TRBJ2-1
CATSREGTVNTEAFF	TRBV15	TRBJ1-1
CASSEAQGAGTGELFF	TRBV2	TRBJ2-2
CASREGLAGVYEQYF	TRBV2	TRBJ2-7
CASSPGLAPGELFF	TRBV18	TRBJ2-2
CAWTLTGGVRNTEAFF	TRBV30	TRBJ1-1
CASSRTGNKYEQYF	TRBV11-2	TRBJ2-7
CASSLAGGLDEQFF	TRBV5-1	TRBJ2-1
CASSLKIGGNTEAFF	TRBV5-1	TRBJ1-1
CASSPFLGTDTNTGELFF	TRBV4-1	TRBJ2-2
CASSVSPWGQGANEQFF	TRBV9	TRBJ2-1
CASSYKEAFF	TRBV21-1	TRBJ1-1